Included here is one T cell receptor beta chain sequence, with context. Antigen specificity is unknown. The authors reverse transcribed all of the isolated RNA, so sequencing captured expressed TCRB transcripts. Profiled with immunoSEQ multiplex PCR; TCRdb holds only in-frame clones, not every one. The profile covers 150,000 or so clones, with over 8% appearing a single time and around 0.65% taken by the ten largest. The germline V gene encodes CDR1 SNHLY and CDR2 FYNNEI. V trimming: 6 bases; J trimming: 6 bases; junction bases outside the gene matches: 8. CDR3 length: 15 residues. This entry belongs to a study of beta chain features in type 1 diabetes. General study results and limits: HLA effects on TCRB rearrangement stayed unresolved here. Patients and controls would share equally any PCR tilt toward shorter templates.

One heparinised blood draw averaging about 110 mL was given by each donor. Stem cell-like memory, regulatory, central memory and naive CD4+ cells were sorted via CD45RO/CCR7/CD25/CD127/CD95/CD27. The TCR sequence derives from a woman between 40 and 55 years old in good health. The chain links TRBV2 to TRBJ2-2, with 9 bases fitting TRBD1. Source material: central memory CD4+ T cells from blood. CDR3 sequence reads: CASRDRGRRSGELFF. CDR3 sequence (DNA): TGTGCCAGCAGGGACAGGGGTCGGCGCTCCGGGGAGCTGTTTTTT.